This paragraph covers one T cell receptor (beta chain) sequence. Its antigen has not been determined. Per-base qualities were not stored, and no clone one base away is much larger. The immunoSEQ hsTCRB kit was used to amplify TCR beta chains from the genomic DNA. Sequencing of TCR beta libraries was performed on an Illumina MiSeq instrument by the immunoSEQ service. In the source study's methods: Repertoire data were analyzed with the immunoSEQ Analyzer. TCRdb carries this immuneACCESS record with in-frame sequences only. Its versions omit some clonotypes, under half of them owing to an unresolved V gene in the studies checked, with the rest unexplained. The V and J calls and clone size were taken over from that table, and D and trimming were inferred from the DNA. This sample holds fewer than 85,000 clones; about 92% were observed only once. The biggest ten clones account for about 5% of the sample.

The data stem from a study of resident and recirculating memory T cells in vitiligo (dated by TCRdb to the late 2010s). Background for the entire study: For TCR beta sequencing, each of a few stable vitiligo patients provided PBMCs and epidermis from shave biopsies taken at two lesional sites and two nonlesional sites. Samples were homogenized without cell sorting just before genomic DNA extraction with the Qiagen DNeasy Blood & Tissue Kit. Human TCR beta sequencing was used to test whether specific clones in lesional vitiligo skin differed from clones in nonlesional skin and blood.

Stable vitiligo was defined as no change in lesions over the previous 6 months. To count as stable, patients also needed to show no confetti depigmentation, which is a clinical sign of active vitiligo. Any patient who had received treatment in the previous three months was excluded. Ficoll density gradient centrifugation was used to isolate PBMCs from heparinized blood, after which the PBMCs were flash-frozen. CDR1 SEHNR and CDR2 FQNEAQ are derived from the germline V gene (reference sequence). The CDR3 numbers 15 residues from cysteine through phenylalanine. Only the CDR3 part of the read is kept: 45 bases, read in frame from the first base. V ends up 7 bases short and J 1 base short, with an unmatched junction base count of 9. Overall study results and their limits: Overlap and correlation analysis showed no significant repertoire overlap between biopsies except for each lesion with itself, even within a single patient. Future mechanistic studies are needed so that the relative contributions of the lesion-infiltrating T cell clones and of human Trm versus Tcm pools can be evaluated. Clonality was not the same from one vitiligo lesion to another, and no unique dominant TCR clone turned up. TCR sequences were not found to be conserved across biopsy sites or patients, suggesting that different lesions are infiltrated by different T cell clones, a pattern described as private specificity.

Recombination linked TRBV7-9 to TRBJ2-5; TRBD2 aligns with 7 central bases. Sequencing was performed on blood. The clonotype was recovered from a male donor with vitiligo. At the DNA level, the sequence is TGTGCCAGCACGCGATTGGGGGGGACCCAAGAGACCCAGTACTTC. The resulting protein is CASTRLGGTQETQYF.